Following are 29 T cell receptor beta chains from one sample sequenced in a study of cytomegalovirus exposure and HLA in healthy donors. This PCR relied on a set of 60 Vbeta primers and 13 Jbeta primers. Profiling relied on immunoSEQ multiplex PCR, and the TCRdb table lists in-frame clones only, not all of them. Its listing shows 150,000 to 200,000 clones. The sequenced sample consisted of PBMCs. These receptor sequences come from a man aged 30 to 45 in good health and CMV-seronegative.

The chain carries TRBV7-9 and TRBJ1-2; perhaps TRBD1 as D (6 bases). The length of the CDR3 is 13 residues. V was pared by 1 base and J by 5 bases, with 8 bases between. Looked up from germline, CDR1 is SEHNR and CDR2 is FQNEAQ (reference sequence). This CDR3 is CASSLERGYGYTF. CDR3 in DNA: TGTGCCAGCAGCTTAGAGAGGGGGTATGGCTACACCTTC.

The J gene is TRBJ2-7, the V gene TRBV7-9; TRBD1 might be the D (5 bases). Germline V CDR1 and CDR2: SEHNR, FQNEAQ (reference sequence). The CDR3 extends over 12 amino acids. Trimming removed 0 bases at V and 5 bases at J, with 5 bases between. CDR3 nucleotide sequence: TGTGCCAGCAGCTTAGCAGGGGACGAGCAGTACTTC. It yields the protein CASSLAGDEQYF.

J is TRBJ2-5 and V is TRBV30, with TRBD2 matching 7 bases. The junction had 12 bases not matched to a gene; V was cut back by 3 bases and J by 5 bases. Germline CDR1 is GTSNPN and CDR2 is SVGIG (reference sequence). This CDR3 comprises 15 residues. In nucleotides, the CDR3 is TGTGCCTGGAGGGGAGCGGGGAACCGAGGGGAGACCCAGTACTTC. Amino acids: CAWRGAGNRGETQYF.

This chain uses TRBV7-9 with TRBJ2-3; maybe TRBD1 (5 bases). The germline V gene encodes CDR1 SEHNR and CDR2 FQNEAQ (reference sequence). There are 14 residues in the CDR3. Trimming stripped 3 bases from V and 2 bases from J, with 9 bases between. The CDR3 region is CASSLIRVTDTQYF. The DNA for the CDR3 is TGTGCCAGCAGCTTGATCAGGGTCACAGATACGCAGTATTTT.

A word on this clone: The same CDR3 arises from other DNA sequences in this sample as well. V usage is TRBV30 and J usage is TRBJ1-6; D is perhaps TRBD1 (6 bases). Trimming stripped 6 bases from V and 3 bases from J, with 9 bases between. This CDR3 contains 13 residues. Germline V gene data show CDR1 as GTSNPN and CDR2 as SVGIG (reference sequence). In DNA, the CDR3 is TGTGCCTGCCCAGGGGACTATAATTCACCCCTCCACTTT. Its protein is CACPGDYNSPLHF. Looking up the rest from reference TRBV30 and TRBJ1-6 gives the full variable domain: SQTIHQWPATLVQPVGSPLSLECTVEGTSNPNLYWYRQAAGRGLQLLFYSVGIGQISSEVPQNLSASRPQDRQFILSSKKLLLSDSGFYLCACPGDYNSPLHFGNGTRLTVT.

The chain has TRBV7-2 and TRBJ2-7, with a weak D call TRBD1 (6 bases). The V end lost 3 bases, the J end lost 3 bases, and 15 bases lay between the germline ends. The germline gives CDR1 SGHTA, CDR2 FQGNSA. The CDR3 length is 15 residues. CDR3 coding DNA: TGTGCCAGCAGCTTGCCGCAGGGGACAAACTACGAGCAGTACTTC. Translating it yields CASSLPQGTNYEQYF.

The J gene is TRBJ1-2, the V gene TRBV6-5, with D hard to call. The ends were cut back, 0 bases at V and 2 bases at J, with 13 bases in the middle. Germline V gene lookup returns CDR1 MNHEY and CDR2 SVGAGI. The CDR3 covers 16 residues. The DNA of the CDR3 is TGTGCCAGCAGTTACTCGAGCACAGACCTCAACTATGGCTACACCTTC. Translating gives CASSYSSTDLNYGYTF.

The chain recombines TRBV28 with TRBJ2-1; D uncertain. Germline V gives CDR1 MDHEN, CDR2 SYDVKM. The germline V and J ends were trimmed by 3 bases and 8 bases, with 11 bases remaining between them. The CDR3 covers 13 residues. CDR3 nucleotides: TGTGCCAGCAGTTTTAGGAGTATGTATGAGCAGTTCTTC. Its protein is CASSFRSMYEQFF. The entire variable domain, with the rest obtained from reference TRBV28 and TRBJ2-1, is as follows: DVKVTQSSRYLVKRTGEKVFLECVQDMDHENMFWYRQDPGLGLRLIYFSYDVKMKEKGDIPEGYSVSREKKERFSLILESASTNQTSMYLCASSFRSMYEQFFGPGTRLTVL.

The chain joins TRBV18 to TRBJ2-5, with D tentatively TRBD2 (5 bases). CDR1 and CDR2 (germline): KGHSH, LQKENI. The ends were cut back, 1 base at V and 1 base at J, with 13 bases in the middle. The CDR3 sequence is 16 residues long. The CDR3 reads CASSPLVGEPQETQYF. The DNA for the CDR3 is TGTGCCAGCTCACCACTTGTCGGGGAACCCCAAGAGACCCAGTACTTC.

V and J are TRBV5-1 and TRBJ2-1; 7 positions match TRBD2. Germline assignment: CDR1 SGHRS and CDR2 YFSETQ. J was trimmed by 7 bases and V by 4 bases; bases with no gene match: 11. The CDR3 is made up of 15 amino acids. The CDR3 sequence: CASSDRAFGGNEQFF. The CDR3 DNA sequence: TGCGCCAGCAGCGATAGGGCCTTCGGGGGGAATGAGCAGTTCTTC. Filled out from reference TRBV5-1 and TRBJ2-1, the complete variable domain reads KAGVTQTPRYLIKTRGQQVTLSCSPISGHRSVSWYQQTPGQGLQFLFEYFSETQRNKGNFPGRFSGRQFSNSRSEMNVSTLELGDSALYLCASSDRAFGGNEQFFGPGTRLTVL.

This sequence joins TRBV7-9 and TRBJ1-1; TRBD1 agrees at 7 bases. Germline trimming cut 5 bases from V and 0 bases from J; bases unmatched to any gene: 6. Germline V gives CDR1 SEHNR, CDR2 FQNEAQ (reference sequence). CDR3 size: 15 residues. CDR3 nucleotide sequence: TGTGCCAGCAGCGCCGACACAGGGGTGAACACTGAAGCTTTCTTT. Translation gives CASSADTGVNTEAFF. Full variable domain (missing parts from reference TRBV7-9 and TRBJ1-1): DTGVSQNPRHKITKRGQNVTFRCDPISEHNRLYWYRQTLGQGPEFLTYFQNEAQLEKSRLLSDRFSAERPKGSFSTLEIQRTEQGDSAMYLCASSADTGVNTEAFFGQGTRLTVV.

The CDR3 region has the DNA TGTGCCAGCAGCCCTCGTAGCGGGGGGGCAGATACGCAGTATTTT. Translation gives CASSPRSGGADTQYF. The chain links TRBV7-9 to TRBJ2-3; 11 bases align to TRBD2. CDR1 and CDR2 (germline): SEHNR, FQNEAQ (reference sequence). CDR3 length: 15 residues. Unmatched junction bases numbered 5, after V lost 5 bases and J lost 4 bases.

V and J are TRBV10-1 and TRBJ2-7; 7 nucleotides line up with TRBD1. CDR3 length: 14 residues. V shed 3 bases, J shed 6 bases, and the junction held 8 bases outside the gene matches. The V gene's germline CDR1 is WNHNN and CDR2 SYGVQD (reference sequence). CDR3 in DNA: TGCGCCAGCAGTGAACAGGGGAAGGATAGCGAGCAGTACTTC. It yields the protein CASSEQGKDSEQYF.

This chain links TRBV10-1 with TRBJ1-1; D remains unclear. The CDR3 has 14 residues. Looked up from germline, CDR1 is WNHNN and CDR2 is SYGVQD (reference sequence). Deletions cut 3 bases from V and 6 bases from J, with 14 bases between. The CDR3 nucleotides read TGCGCCAGCAGTGATGATCCTGGAGGACCTGAAGCTTTCTTT. Translation gives CASSDDPGGPEAFF.

The rearrangement links TRBV5-1 to TRBJ2-2, with 10 bases aligning to TRBD1. Trimming cost V 2 bases and J 7 bases; bases outside gene matches: 5. The CDR3 has 15 amino acids. Germline V gene sequence: CDR1 SGHRS, CDR2 YFSETQ. In DNA form, the CDR3 reads TGCGCCAGCAGCTTACAGACAGGGGGCAGCGGGGAGCTGTTTTTT. Translating gives CASSLQTGGSGELFF.

The V gene is TRBV7-2, the J gene TRBJ2-3; D gene ambiguous. This CDR3 has 12 amino acids. Trimming stripped 4 bases from V and 4 bases from J, with 6 bases between. Germline lookup yields CDR1 SGHTA and CDR2 FQGNSA. CDR3 nucleotides: TGTGCCAGCAGCTCTTTCCCAGATACGCAGTATTTT. Protein sequence: CASSSFPDTQYF.

This chain links TRBV28 with TRBJ1-4; 12 nucleotides agree with TRBD1. The CDR3 runs 15 residues. Germline assignment: CDR1 MDHEN and CDR2 SYDVKM. Losses at the gene ends were 4 bases for V and 8 bases for J; bases not matched to a gene: 5. DNA for the CDR3: TGTGCCAGCAGTTATCCGGGACAGGGGGCGGAAAAACTGTTTTTT. Amino acids: CASSYPGQGAEKLFF.

V is TRBV19 and J is TRBJ2-1, with 10 nucleotides matching TRBD1. Germline loops: CDR1 LNHDA, CDR2 SQIVND (reference sequence). J gave up 13 bases and V 3 bases, and 12 bases lay outside the gene matches. The CDR3 contains 15 residues. CDR3 loop: CASSIGQGGRGSQFF. CDR3 nucleotide sequence: TGTGCCAGTAGTATCGGACAGGGGGGCCGGGGGAGCCAGTTCTTC.

The chain has TRBV7-2 and TRBJ2-7; TRBD2 matches 10 bases. From germline, CDR1 is SGHTA and CDR2 FQGNSA. CDR3 length equals 16 residues. V lost 1 base and J lost 2; bases outside the gene matches: 5. For the CDR3, the DNA is TGTGCCAGCAGCTTAGGGTCTCTAGCGGGAGCCTACGAGCAGTACTTC. Its translation is CASSLGSLAGAYEQYF.

The chain combines TRBV2 with TRBJ2-7; 9 positions match TRBD1. Germline trimming cut 0 bases from V and 8 bases from J; bases unmatched to any gene: 8. Germline-derived CDR1 and CDR2 are SNHLY and FYNNEI. The CDR3 has 15 residues. CDR3 protein: CASSEAPGQGIKQYF. The DNA of the CDR3 is TGTGCCAGCAGTGAAGCCCCCGGACAGGGGATCAAGCAGTACTTC.

The chain has TRBV7-9 and TRBJ2-1, with D hard to call. Germline V gene sequence: CDR1 SEHNR, CDR2 FQNEAQ (reference sequence). The V end lost 5 bases, the J end lost 10 bases, and 9 bases lay between the germline ends. The CDR3 totals 11 residues. CDR3 sequence reads: CASSPGGEQFF. Here the CDR3 DNA reads TGTGCCAGCAGCCCGGGTGGGGAGCAGTTCTTC.

J is TRBJ1-5 and V is TRBV6-5; maybe TRBD1 (6 bases). Germline CDR1 is MNHEY and CDR2 is SVGAGI. The CDR3 runs to 15 residues. The V end was cut by 4 bases, the J end by 5 bases, with 15 bases between. This CDR3 is CASSSGGAGDQPQHF. The CDR3 DNA reads TGTGCCAGCAGTTCTGGGGGGGCTGGTGATCAGCCCCAGCATTTT.

This chain joins TRBV5-1 and TRBJ1-4; D is uncertain. V was cut by 0 bases and J by 13 bases, with 16 bases left in between. CDR3 length: 14 residues. The germline V gene has CDR1 SGHRS and CDR2 YFSETQ. The CDR3 protein is CASSLGADVPVLFF. The CDR3 DNA follows: TGCGCCAGCAGCTTGGGTGCGGATGTACCGGTACTGTTTTTT.

This sequence joins TRBV5-4 and TRBJ1-2, with 12 nucleotides matching TRBD1. CDR3 length: 17 residues. From germline, CDR1 is SGHNT and CDR2 YYREEE (reference sequence). J gave up 4 bases and V 5 bases, and 12 bases lay outside the gene matches. The CDR3 reads CASSSSRDRGRVYGYTF. The CDR3 DNA reads as TGTGCCAGCAGTTCTTCCCGGGACAGGGGGCGCGTCTATGGCTACACCTTC.

The chain combines TRBV5-6 with TRBJ2-7; 7 positions match TRBD2. This CDR3 comprises 15 residues. J lost 3 bases, V lost 4 bases, and 10 bases had no gene match. Germline CDR1 and CDR2: SGHDT and YYEEEE. CDR3 sequence: CASSLGEGGYYEQYF. The CDR3 DNA follows: TGTGCCAGCAGCCTGGGGGAGGGCGGTTACTACGAGCAGTACTTC.

The chain uses TRBV5-4 and TRBJ2-7; D may be TRBD1 (6 bases). Germline lookup yields CDR1 SGHNT and CDR2 YYREEE (reference sequence). V lost 2 bases, J lost 2 bases, and 8 bases lay in between. This CDR3 spans 13 amino acids. CDR3 loop: CASSLQGAYEQYF. Written as DNA, the CDR3 is TGTGCCAGCAGCTTACAGGGCGCCTACGAGCAGTACTTC.

The CDR3 DNA sequence: TGCGCCAGCAGCCAAGGACTAGCGGGAAGCTACGAGCAGTACTTC. This sequence encodes CASSQGLAGSYEQYF. The chain joins TRBV4-1 to TRBJ2-7; TRBD2 matches 11 bases. After removal of 1 base from V and 3 bases from J, the junction contained 2 bases not matched to a gene. The CDR3 contains 15 residues. The germline CDR1 and CDR2 sequences are MGHRA and YSYEKL.

This chain joins TRBV11-1 and TRBJ2-3; TRBD1 matches 9 bases. Germline-derived CDR1 and CDR2 are SGHAT and FQDESV (reference sequence). This CDR3 region has 14 residues. Unmatched junction bases numbered 5, after V lost 8 bases and J lost 2 bases. This CDR3 is CASATGGNTDTQYF. CDR3 nucleotides: TGTGCCAGCGCGACAGGGGGTAACACAGATACGCAGTATTTT.

As regards this clone: The sample has other DNA sequences that encode this CDR3 too. This sequence joins TRBV9 and TRBJ2-3, with TRBD2 identical over 12 bases. The CDR3 runs 15 residues. J lost 5 bases, V lost 0 bases, and 1 base had no gene match. The V gene's germline CDR1 is SGDLS and CDR2 YYNGEE. CDR3: CASSVGGLAGDTQYF. The CDR3 bases are TGTGCCAGCAGCGTAGGGGGACTAGCGGGAGATACGCAGTATTTT.